The 11 T cell receptor beta chains below all came from one sample that was sequenced in a study of blood T cell repertoires in COVID-19. The assay was immunoSEQ multiplex PCR, and TCRdb's table has in-frame clones only and misses some. The sample has around 300,000 clones, 85% seen once; the top ten hold about 4%. The sequencing sample was made of peripheral blood. The receptors shown here come from a woman aged 50 to 60 with active or convalescent COVID-19.

The CDR3 DNA reads as TGTGCCAGCAGCGTTGGACAAGTTAATTCACCCCTCCACTTT. Encoded protein: CASSVGQVNSPLHF. The genes are TRBV7-9 and TRBJ1-6, with D tentatively TRBD1 (5 bases). This CDR3 is 14 amino acids long. CDR1 is SEHNR and CDR2 is FQNEAQ in the germline V gene (reference sequence). V shed 5 bases and J shed 6 bases, with 11 bases lying between them.

This chain links TRBV14 with TRBJ2-7; D remains unclear. The CDR3 has 15 amino acids. V lost 0 bases and J 3 bases, leaving 12 bases between the germline ends. Germline V gene lookup returns CDR1 SGHDN and CDR2 FVKESK. Written as DNA, the CDR3 is TGTGCCAGCAGCCAAGACCGGTATTTTATCTACGAGCAGTACTTC. This codes for CASSQDRYFIYEQYF.

The chain is built from TRBV28 and TRBJ1-1, with D possibly matching TRBD1 (6 bases). V lost 1 base to trimming and J lost 1 base, with 10 bases between them. CDR1 is MDHEN, CDR2 SYDVKM, per germline. This CDR3 has 15 residues. The CDR3 DNA reads as TGTGCCAGCAGTTTATCGACAGGACCGAACACTGAAGCTTTCTTT. It encodes CASSLSTGPNTEAFF.

This clone showed up just once. The chain uses TRBV19 and TRBJ2-3; a weak D match, TRBD1 (5 bases). Germline V gene data show CDR1 as LNHDA and CDR2 as SQIVND (reference sequence). Trimming took 3 bases from V and 0 from J, leaving 10 bases between them. CDR3 length: 15 residues. The CDR3 nucleotides are TGTGCCAGTAGTATTTCCCCAGGGAGCACAGATACGCAGTATTTT. Translating gives CASSISPGSTDTQYF.

This clone was seen just once. The chain employs TRBV5-4 and TRBJ2-1; 7 bases are a match to TRBD2. Trimming at V came to 0 bases and at J to 8 bases, leaving 14 bases not matched to a gene. The length of the CDR3 is 17 residues. Germline V lookup: CDR1 SGHNT, CDR2 YYREEE (reference sequence). The CDR3 DNA reads as TGTGCCAGCAGCTTGGAAATGGTGGGGAGGGGAGGGGATGAGCAGTTCTTC. It specifies CASSLEMVGRGGDEQFF.

V and J are TRBV2 and TRBJ2-3; 9 bases agree with TRBD2. From germline, CDR1 is SNHLY and CDR2 FYNNEI. The CDR3 is 16 amino acids. Losses at the gene ends were 6 bases for V and 2 bases for J; bases not matched to a gene: 9. CDR3: CASRGGLAGHTDTQYF. The DNA of the CDR3 is TGTGCCAGCAGGGGGGGGCTAGCGGGACACACAGATACGCAGTATTTT.

The chain links TRBV2 to TRBJ2-3; 11 bases match TRBD2. The CDR3 spans 17 residues. V dropped 0 bases and J dropped 5; count of bases not matched to a gene: 7. Germline assignment: CDR1 SNHLY and CDR2 FYNNEI. The CDR3 sequence is CASSEALSGRAEDTQYF. The CDR3 nucleotides are TGTGCCAGCAGTGAAGCGCTTAGCGGGAGGGCCGAAGATACGCAGTATTTT.

The rearrangement joins TRBV2 to TRBJ2-5; tentatively, D is TRBD1 (6 bases). CDR1 and CDR2 (germline): SNHLY, FYNNEI. The CDR3 totals 13 residues. V gave up 4 bases and J gave up 1 base, with 7 bases separating them. In nucleotides, the CDR3 is TGTGCCAGCAGTGGGGACATCCAAGAGACCCAGTACTTC. Its protein product is CASSGDIQETQYF.

The chain combines TRBV7-2 with TRBJ2-1; 11 nucleotides match TRBD2. Germline-derived CDR1 and CDR2 are SGHTA and FQGNSA. The CDR3 runs to 14 residues. The ends lost 3 bases at V and 12 bases at J; junction bases unmatched: 7. In nucleotides, the CDR3 is TGTGCCAGCAGCTTGCAACTAGCGGGAGACACGCAGTTCTTC. Amino acid sequence: CASSLQLAGDTQFF.

This clone occurred once. The chain has TRBV10-3 and TRBJ2-1; D might be TRBD1 (5 bases). This CDR3 region has 14 residues. Germline CDR1 is ENHRY and CDR2 is SYGVKD. Deletions cut 4 bases from V and 0 bases from J, with 7 bases between. Here the CDR3 DNA reads TGTGCCATCAGTGGCAGGGCCTCCTACAATGAGCAGTTCTTC. Protein product: CAISGRASYNEQFF.

The chain recombines TRBV11-2 with TRBJ2-1; 8 nucleotides agree with TRBD2. Germline V gene lookup returns CDR1 SGHAT and CDR2 FQNNGV. This CDR3 comprises 16 residues. J lost 0 bases, V lost 3 bases, and 4 bases had no gene match. Written as DNA, the CDR3 is TGTGCCAGCAGCTTCCGAGCGGGAGTCTCCTACAATGAGCAGTTCTTC. It translates to CASSFRAGVSYNEQFF. The full variable domain, with the rest looked up from reference TRBV11-2 and TRBJ2-1, is EAGVAQSPRYKIIEKRQSVAFWCNPISGHATLYWYQQILGQGPKLLIQFQNNGVVDDSQLPKDRFSAERLKGVDSTLKIQPAKLEDSAVYLCASSFRAGVSYNEQFFGPGTRLTVL.